The following is a T cell receptor (beta chain) sequence with its context. Its cognate antigen is unknown. This entry is derived from a study of cytomegalovirus exposure and HLA in healthy donors. For the study at large: Prior work identified some 120 million unique TCR beta sequences in approximately 180 million T cells. General study findings and limits: CMV antigen specificity was confirmed in vitro for a few CMV-associated chains. While the bulk of TCR sequences proved rare, some public TCRs turned up in many donors.

Primers: 60 Vbeta forward and 13 Jbeta reverse. The protocol was immunoSEQ multiplex PCR, while the TCRdb copy is restricted to in-frame clones and leaves out a portion. The data show more than 50,000 clones, over 60% seen once. The CDR3 consists of 15 residues. Trimming took 4 bases from V and 4 from J; bases not matched to a gene: 6. The germline gives CDR1 SGDLS, CDR2 YYNGEE. The rearrangement links TRBV9 to TRBJ2-3; TRBD2 matches 10 bases. The specimen was PBMCs. The sequence was obtained from a man aged 50-59 years in good health and CMV-seropositive. The chain's CDR3 is CASSSGLASADTQYF. The CDR3, as DNA: TGTGCCAGCAGCTCGGGACTAGCGTCCGCAGATACGCAGTATTTT.